Listed below are T cell receptor beta chains from one sample, sequenced in a study of T cell responses to AZD1222 COVID-19 vaccine. TCRdb keeps only in-frame clones here, not all; method: immunoSEQ multiplex PCR. The sample contains about 83,000 clones, approximately 88% of which appear only once. The source was peripheral blood, collected on day 0 of MenACWY control vaccination. All receptors derive from an adult in good health. The conserved cysteine and the conserved F or W are not part of the CDR3 here. Fields, in order: clone size, V gene, CDR3 protein. For some rows the clone size is stated as once, few or many, or as a class when expanded; others skip it.

- TRBV30 AWSGGTSGRSTGELF
once TRBV27 ASTPGPLSWTANYGYT
- TRBV7-2 ASSLAASGNTGELF
- TRBV30 AWNLAGADTQY
- TRBV19 ASSVIFRREQY
- TRBV4-3 ASSQEVRSPYEQY
few TRBV11-3 ASSRSGSSSNEQF
- TRBV19 ATGKGNTIY
- TRBV7-6 ASSRRPSEVPDTQY
- TRBV5-1 ASSLAPRAQETQY
- TRBV5-6 ASSFRDTEAF
- TRBV10-3 AISDRGDTGELF
- TRBV10-1 ASSPGAANEQF
- TRBV5-1 ASSYEGSGAYGYT
- TRBV19 ASSGQVSSYNEQF
- TRBV4-2 ASSRTRAGMETQY
- TRBV5-6 ASSMGLAGGKEQF
- TRBV28 ASSSTRVDREGENTIY
- TRBV5-4 ASSVQGGPDTQY
once TRBV27 ASSPGQGAIAEAF
- TRBV28 ASSPSLATNEKLF
- TRBV19 ASTLSGPTYNEQF
once TRBV10-3 AIRESPTGTGESYNEQF
- TRBV5-1 ASSRDGENEKLF
once TRBV7-2 ASSLGAFGHSGKLF
- TRBV5-1 ASSSQTDSSYEQY
once TRBV4-3 ASSTLAGVTREQY
- TRBV7-9 ASSLVASYEQY
- TRBV2 ASIQGGTEAF
- TRBV6-2/TRBV6-3 ASSYDAANVLT
- TRBV5-1 ASSTVTNTEAF
- TRBV5-8 ASSPEFHGYT
- TRBV5-4 ASSLGGWDSVRETQY
once TRBV28 ASSYRNYGYT
- TRBV5-6 ASSNRGTYEQY
- TRBV20-1 SASLLYGYT
- TRBV3-1/TRBV3-2 ASTTMGRNTEAF
- TRBV6-1 ASSEEGPRQGKLF
few TRBV5-8 ASSSLSTGPTISGNTIY
few TRBV10-2 ASRKNGQGLSPLH
- TRBV7-2 ASSLVGLQQETQY
- TRBV12-3/TRBV12-4 ASSLGPTGELF